This T cell receptor beta chain was captured in a study of CD8+CD57+ T cells in acquired aplastic anemia. Study information: The mean DNA yield obtained from sorted CD4+ and CD8+ cells came to approximately 3.2 ug. On average, healthy donors gave 8.5 million to 14 million reads for CD4+ cells. The study's findings and limits: There were some 30 CD8+ CDR3 sequences that occurred in both patients and controls.

Genomic DNA constituted the template upon which TCR beta VDJ and CDR3 profiling was performed. TCRdb reprocessed the reads via MiXCR and lists one record per CDR3 protein. The profile shows about 160,000 distinct CDR3 sequences, approximately 40% of them singletons. Concerning this clonotype itself: Its target is not known.

V was pared by 0 bases and J by 1 base, with 10 bases between. The length of the CDR3 is 17 residues. Germline lookup yields CDR1 LNHNV and CDR2 YYDKDF (reference sequence). This TCR was sampled from a human donor in good health. Sample: sorted CD4+, CD8+, or CD8+CD57+ T cells (not recorded which) from PBMCs. The chain is built from TRBV15 and TRBJ2-6; D ambiguous. CDR3 in amino acids: CATSRDLIGSGANVLTF. CDR3 DNA sequence: TGTGCCACCAGCAGAGATCTCATCGGGTCTGGGGCCAACGTCCTGACTTTC.